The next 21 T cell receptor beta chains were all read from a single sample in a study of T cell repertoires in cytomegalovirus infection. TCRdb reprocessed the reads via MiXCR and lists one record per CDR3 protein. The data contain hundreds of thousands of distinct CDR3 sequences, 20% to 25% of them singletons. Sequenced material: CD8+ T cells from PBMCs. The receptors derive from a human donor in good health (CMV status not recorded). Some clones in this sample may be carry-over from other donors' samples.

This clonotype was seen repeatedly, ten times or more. The CDR3 region is CASSSLTGWTEAFF. DNA for the CDR3: TGTGCCAGCAGCTCACTGACAGGGTGGACTGAAGCTTTCTTT. The chain couples TRBV7-2 to TRBJ1-1, with TRBD1 matching 7 bases. The CDR3 runs 14 residues. Germline trimming cut 4 bases from V and 5 bases from J; bases unmatched to any gene: 7. Germline V gives CDR1 SGHTA, CDR2 FQGNSA.

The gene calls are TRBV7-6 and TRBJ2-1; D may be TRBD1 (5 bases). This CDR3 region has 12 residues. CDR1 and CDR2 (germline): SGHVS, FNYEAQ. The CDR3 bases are TGTACCCGATCGGACAAGCCGAATGAGCAGTTCTTC. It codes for CTRSDKPNEQFF. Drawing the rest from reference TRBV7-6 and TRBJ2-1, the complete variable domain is GAGVSQSPRYKVTKRGQDVALRCDPISGHVSLYWYRQALGQGPEFLTYFNYEAQQDKSGLPNDRFSAERPEGSISTLTIQRTEQRDSAMYRCTRSDKPNEQFFGPGTRLTVL.

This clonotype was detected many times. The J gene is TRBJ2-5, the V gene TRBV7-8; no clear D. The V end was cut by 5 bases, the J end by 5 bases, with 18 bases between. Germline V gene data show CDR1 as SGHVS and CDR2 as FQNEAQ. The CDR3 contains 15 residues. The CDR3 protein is CASSNSTVSYETQYF. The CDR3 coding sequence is TGTGCCAGCAGCAATAGCACGGTGTCTTACGAGACCCAGTACTTC.

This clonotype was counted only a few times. The CDR3 DNA is TGTGCCAGCAGTGATTCTTTAGAGACAGGCTACGAGCAGTACTTC. Its translation: CASSDSLETGYEQYF. V gene TRBV2 combines with J gene TRBJ2-7; a weak D match, TRBD1 (6 bases). From germline, CDR1 is SNHLY and CDR2 FYNNEI. The CDR3 has 15 amino acids. Trimming left V 3 bases short and J 3 bases short, with 15 bases between.

CDR3 DNA: TGTGCCAGCAGCAAAATCGCCTACCGCGGGACAGGACAATACGAGCAGTACGTC. Its translation is CASSKIAYRGTGQYEQYV. The rearrangement joins TRBV6-2 or TRBV6-3 to TRBJ2-7; TRBD1 aligns across 8 bases. V shed 6 bases, J shed 4 bases, and the junction held 20 bases outside the gene matches. The V gene's germline CDR1 is MNHEY and CDR2 SVGEGT. This CDR3 has 18 residues.

CDR3 DNA sequence: TGTGCCACCAGCAGAGGGGGCTCCGGGGAGCTGTTTTTT. Protein sequence: CATSRGGSGELFF. This rearrangement joins TRBV15 to TRBJ2-2, with a tentative D call TRBD1 (5 bases). The CDR3 sequence is 13 residues long. From germline, CDR1 is LNHNV and CDR2 YYDKDF (reference sequence). The V and J ends lost 1 base and 6 bases respectively, with 6 bases between them.

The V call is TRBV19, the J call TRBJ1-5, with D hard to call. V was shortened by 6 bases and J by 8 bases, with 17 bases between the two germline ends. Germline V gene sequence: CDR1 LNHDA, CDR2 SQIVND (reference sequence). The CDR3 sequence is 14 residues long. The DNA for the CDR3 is TGTGCCAGTAGAGAAAATCGACGTTGGGAGCCCCAGCATTTT. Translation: CASRENRRWEPQHF.

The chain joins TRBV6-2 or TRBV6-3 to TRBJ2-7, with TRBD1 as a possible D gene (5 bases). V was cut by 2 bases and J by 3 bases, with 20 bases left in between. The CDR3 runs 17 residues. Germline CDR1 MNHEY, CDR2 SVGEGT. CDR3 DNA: TGTGCCAGCAGTTACGAGACAGACGGATCCACAGGCTACGAGCAGTACGTC. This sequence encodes CASSYETDGSTGYEQYV.

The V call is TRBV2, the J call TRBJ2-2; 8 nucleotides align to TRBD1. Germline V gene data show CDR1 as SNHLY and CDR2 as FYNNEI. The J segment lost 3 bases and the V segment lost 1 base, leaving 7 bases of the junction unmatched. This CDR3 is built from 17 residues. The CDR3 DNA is TGTGCCAGCAGTGAAGAAGGGACAGGTAGAGACACCGGGGAGCTGTTTTTT. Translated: CASSEEGTGRDTGELFF.

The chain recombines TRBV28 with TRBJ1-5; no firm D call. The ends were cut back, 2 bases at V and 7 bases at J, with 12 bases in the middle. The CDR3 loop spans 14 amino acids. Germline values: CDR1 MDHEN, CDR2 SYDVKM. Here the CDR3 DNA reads TGTGCCAGCAGTTTACTTGCAGGTGGCCAGCCCCAGCATTTT. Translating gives CASSLLAGGQPQHF.

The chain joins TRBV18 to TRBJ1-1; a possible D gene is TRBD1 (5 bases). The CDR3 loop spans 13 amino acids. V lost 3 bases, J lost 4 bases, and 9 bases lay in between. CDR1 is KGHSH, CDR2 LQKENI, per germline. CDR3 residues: CASSPERGTEAFF. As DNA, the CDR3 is TGTGCCAGCTCACCCGAGAGGGGCACTGAAGCTTTCTTT.

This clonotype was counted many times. CDR3 residues: CASSPGLTDYGYTF. The DNA of the CDR3 is TGTGCCAGCAGTCCGGGACTGACAGACTATGGCTACACCTTC. V gene TRBV7-2 combines with J gene TRBJ1-2; TRBD1 is a possible D gene (5 bases). Per germline, CDR1 SGHTA and CDR2 FQGNSA. CDR3 length: 14 amino acids. V shed 6 bases and J shed 3 bases, with 14 bases lying between them.

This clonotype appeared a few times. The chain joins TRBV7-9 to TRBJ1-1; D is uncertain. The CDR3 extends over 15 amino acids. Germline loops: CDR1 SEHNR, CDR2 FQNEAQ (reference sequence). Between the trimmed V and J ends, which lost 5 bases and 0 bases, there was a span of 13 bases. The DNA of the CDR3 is TGTGCCAGCAGCCCTTTTAATAACATGAACACTGAAGCTTTCTTT. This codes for CASSPFNNMNTEAFF.

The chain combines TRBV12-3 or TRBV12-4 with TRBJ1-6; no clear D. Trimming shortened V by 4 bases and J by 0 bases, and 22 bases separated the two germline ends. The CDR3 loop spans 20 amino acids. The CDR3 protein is CASSSPRVGDGSSYNSPLHF. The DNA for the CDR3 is TGTGCCAGCAGTTCCCCGCGAGTGGGCGACGGAAGCTCCTATAATTCACCCCTCCACTTT.

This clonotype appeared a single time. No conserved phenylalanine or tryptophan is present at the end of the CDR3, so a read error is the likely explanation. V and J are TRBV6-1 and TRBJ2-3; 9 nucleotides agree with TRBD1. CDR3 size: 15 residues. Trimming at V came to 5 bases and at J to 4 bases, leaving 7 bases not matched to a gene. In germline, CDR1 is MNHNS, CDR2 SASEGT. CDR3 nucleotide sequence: TGTGCCAGCAGTTACAAACAGGGGGCAGCAGATACGCAGTATCTT. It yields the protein CASSYKQGAADTQYL.

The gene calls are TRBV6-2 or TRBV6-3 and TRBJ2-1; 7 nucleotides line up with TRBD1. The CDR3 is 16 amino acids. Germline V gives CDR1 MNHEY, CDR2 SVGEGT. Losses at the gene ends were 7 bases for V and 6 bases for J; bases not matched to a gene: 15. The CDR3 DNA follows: TGTGCCAGCACCAGGGTCGACAGGGTTCTATCCAATGAGCAGTTCTTC. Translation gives CASTRVDRVLSNEQFF.

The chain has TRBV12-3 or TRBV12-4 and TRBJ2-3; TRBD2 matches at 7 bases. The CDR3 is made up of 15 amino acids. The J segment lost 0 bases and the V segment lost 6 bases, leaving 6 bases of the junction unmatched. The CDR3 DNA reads TGTGCCAGCAGACTACTAGCGCGTAGCACAGATACGCAGTATTTT. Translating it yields CASRLLARSTDTQYF.

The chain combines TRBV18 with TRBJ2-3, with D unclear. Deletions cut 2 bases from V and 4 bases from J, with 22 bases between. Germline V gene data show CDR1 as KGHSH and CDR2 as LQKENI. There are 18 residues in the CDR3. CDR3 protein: CASSPTSSESVFADTQYF. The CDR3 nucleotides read TGTGCCAGCTCACCAACGTCTAGTGAATCCGTCTTCGCAGATACGCAGTATTTT.

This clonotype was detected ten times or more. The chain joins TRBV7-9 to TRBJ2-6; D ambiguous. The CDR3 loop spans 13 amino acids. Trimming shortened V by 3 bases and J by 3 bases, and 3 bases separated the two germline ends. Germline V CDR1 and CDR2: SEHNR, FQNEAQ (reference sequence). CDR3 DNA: TGTGCCAGCAGCTTCCGTGGGGCCAACGTCCTGACTTTC. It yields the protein CASSFRGANVLTF.

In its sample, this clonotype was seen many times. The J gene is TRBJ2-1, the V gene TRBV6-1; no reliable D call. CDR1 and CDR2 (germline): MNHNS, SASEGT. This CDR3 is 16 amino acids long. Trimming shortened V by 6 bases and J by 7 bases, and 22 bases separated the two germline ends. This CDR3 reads CASSSLFPAVGNEQFF. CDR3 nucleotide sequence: TGTGCCAGCAGCTCCCTTTTCCCGGCGGTTGGTAATGAGCAGTTCTTC.

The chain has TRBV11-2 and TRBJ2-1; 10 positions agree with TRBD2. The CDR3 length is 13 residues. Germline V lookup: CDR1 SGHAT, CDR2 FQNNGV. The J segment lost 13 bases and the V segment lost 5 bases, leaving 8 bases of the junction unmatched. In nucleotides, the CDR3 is TGTGCCAGCAGCCCCAGCGGGGGGGAGTTTCAGTTCTTC. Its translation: CASSPSGGEFQFF.